Shown below are 22 T cell receptor beta chains from a single sample sequenced in a study of naive and memory T cell subsets. The beta constant-region primer was an equimolar mix of two oligonucleotides covering TRBC1 and TRBC2. Ligated cDNA was amplified by four rounds of PCR with nested alpha and beta constant-region primers and SP2. One entry per CDR3 protein, called by TCRdb with MiXCR from the UMI-ligation and nested PCR reads. The data show more than 120,000 distinct CDR3 sequences, 15% to 20% seen once. Their recognized antigens are unknown. Study-wide points: Especially in CD8 cells, naive repertoires contained a few larger clonotypes, possibly CD45RA-re-expressing memory cells.

The specimen sequenced was naive CD8+ T cells from blood. All receptors come from a human donor in good health.

A few counts support this clonotype. The chain uses TRBV28 and TRBJ2-1; D call uncertain. The germline V and J ends were trimmed by 1 base and 3 bases, with 7 bases remaining between them. CDR1 and CDR2 from the germline V gene are MDHEN and SYDVKM. The CDR3 totals 14 residues. The CDR3 sequence is CASSLLASYNEQFF. CDR3 DNA sequence: TGTGCCAGCAGTTTATTGGCTAGCTACAATGAGCAGTTCTTC.

This clonotype was counted between two and nine times. This chain links TRBV7-3 with TRBJ1-1; 7 positions match TRBD1. Germline V gene sequence: CDR1 SGHTA, CDR2 FQGTGA. This CDR3 comprises 16 residues. V trimming: 5 bases; J trimming: 3 bases; junction bases outside the gene matches: 12. The CDR3 loop reads CASSIIPIDRDTEAFF. The CDR3 bases are TGTGCCAGCAGCATCATACCAATCGACAGGGACACTGAAGCTTTCTTT.

This clonotype has a single count. This chain links TRBV5-1 with TRBJ2-7, with 10 nucleotides matching TRBD1. V was clipped by 3 bases and J by 5 bases; unmatched bases: 5. CDR1 and CDR2 from the germline V gene are SGHRS and YFSETQ. The CDR3 totals 14 residues. This CDR3 reads CASSSDRGLNEQYF. DNA of the CDR3: TGCGCCAGCAGCTCTGACAGGGGGCTGAACGAGCAGTACTTC.

The chain carries TRBV28 and TRBJ2-7; D unclear. V was trimmed by 5 bases and J by 2 bases, leaving 13 bases between them. The germline CDR1 and CDR2 sequences are MDHEN and SYDVKM. This CDR3 spans 14 amino acids. CDR3: CASSPIPNTYEQYF. DNA for the CDR3: TGTGCCAGCAGTCCCATCCCAAACACCTACGAGCAGTACTTC.

At least ten counts were recorded for this clonotype. The chain is built from TRBV5-1 and TRBJ2-7, with a tentative D call TRBD1 (7 bases). The CDR3 extends over 14 amino acids. In germline, CDR1 is SGHRS, CDR2 YFSETQ. V gave up 0 bases and J gave up 3 bases, with 10 bases separating them. CDR3 DNA: TGCGCCAGCAGCTTGGGACAGGGAGGCTACGAGCAGTACTTC. Residues: CASSLGQGGYEQYF.

The chain uses TRBV6-5 and TRBJ2-1; tentatively, D is TRBD2 (6 bases). Germline CDR1 reads MNHEY; CDR2 reads SVGAGI. Trimming removed 5 bases from V and 2 bases from J, with 19 bases in between. The CDR3 totals 17 residues. As DNA, the CDR3 is TGTGCCAGCAGTCGGGGATCTAGCGTTAAACCCTACAATGAGCAGTTCTTC. This translates into CASSRGSSVKPYNEQFF.

This chain connects TRBV27 to TRBJ2-7; 8 bases are shared with TRBD1. The V gene's germline CDR1 is MNHEY and CDR2 SMNVEV (reference sequence). V lost 6 bases, J lost 5 bases, and 18 bases stayed unmatched. The CDR3 has 17 amino acids. CDR3 residues: CASSLDRPGQVHDEQYF. The CDR3 nucleotides are TGTGCCAGCAGCCTTGACAGACCGGGACAGGTTCATGACGAGCAGTACTTC.

The sample holds a few counts of this clonotype. This chain joins TRBV4-1 and TRBJ2-1, with 10 bases identical to TRBD1. Per the germline V gene, CDR1 is MGHRA and CDR2 is YSYEKL. J lost 8 bases, V lost 4 bases, and 5 bases had no gene match. This CDR3 region has 14 residues. CDR3 loop: CASSPGTGADEQFF. The DNA of the CDR3 is TGCGCCAGCAGCCCCGGGACAGGGGCTGATGAGCAGTTCTTC.

The chain has TRBV6-2 or TRBV6-3 and TRBJ1-5; D call uncertain. The CDR3 covers 14 residues. The V end lost 0 bases, the J end lost 6 bases, and 9 bases lay between the germline ends. From germline, CDR1 is MNHEY and CDR2 SVGEGT. This chain's CDR3 is CASSYSIRGQPQHF. As DNA, the CDR3 is TGTGCCAGCAGTTACTCGATAAGAGGTCAGCCCCAGCATTTT.

This clonotype came up a few times. This chain links TRBV29-1 with TRBJ2-7, with D possibly matching TRBD1 (5 bases). This CDR3 comprises 14 residues. Germline CDR1 is SQVTM and CDR2 is ANQGSEA. Trimming left V 4 bases short and J 1 base short, with 14 bases between. The CDR3 DNA reads TGCAGCGTTGTCCCAGGGCTGGAGTCCTACGAGCAGTACTTC. It codes for CSVVPGLESYEQYF.

The chain recombines TRBV27 with TRBJ2-3, with no clear D. The CDR3 length is 11 residues. Germline CDR1 is MNHEY and CDR2 is SMNVEV (reference sequence). V was clipped by 8 bases and J by 3 bases, with 6 bases between them. For the CDR3, the DNA is TGTGCCAGCCGGAGAACAGATACGCAGTATTTT. It is translated as CASRRTDTQYF.

This clonotype has just a few counts. The chain carries TRBV7-9 and TRBJ2-1; 7 bases are shared with TRBD1. CDR1 and CDR2 from the germline V gene are SEHNR and FQNEAQ (reference sequence). The J segment lost 4 bases and the V segment lost 3 bases, leaving 3 bases of the junction unmatched. The CDR3 runs to 14 residues. CDR3 in amino acids: CASSFGTAYNEQFF. CDR3 coding DNA: TGTGCCAGCAGCTTTGGGACAGCGTACAATGAGCAGTTCTTC.

The CDR3 here is CASRNPWREFEQFF. The CDR3 DNA reads as TGTGCCAGCAGAAACCCCTGGCGGGAGTTTGAGCAGTTCTTC. The genes are TRBV7-9 and TRBJ2-1, with 7 bases fitting TRBD2. CDR3 length: 14 amino acids. V lost 6 bases to trimming and J lost 9 bases; unmatched junction nucleotides: 11. Germline assignment: CDR1 SEHNR and CDR2 FQNEAQ (reference sequence).

The rearrangement uses TRBV4-2 and TRBJ2-1, with 12 nucleotides matching TRBD2. V lost 1 base and J lost 0; bases outside the gene matches: 13. The germline V gene has CDR1 LGHNA and CDR2 YNFKEQ. The CDR3 runs 21 residues. Written as DNA, the CDR3 is TGTGCCAGCAGCCAAGCCCGACAAGGACTAGCGGGACTCTACTCCTACAATGAGCAGTTCTTC. It translates to CASSQARQGLAGLYSYNEQFF.

This clonotype appeared a few times. CDR3: CASGELYEQYF. DNA for the CDR3: TGTGCCAGCGGGGAACTGTACGAGCAGTACTTC. V usage is TRBV28 and J usage is TRBJ2-7; D gene uncertain. The V end lost 8 bases, the J end lost 4 bases, and 9 bases lay between the germline ends. The CDR3 is 11 amino acids. Germline CDR1 MDHEN, CDR2 SYDVKM.

The chain joins TRBV9 to TRBJ2-7; perhaps TRBD1 as D (6 bases). Trimming pared 10 bases from V and 3 bases from J, leaving 26 bases between. This CDR3 is 16 amino acids long. CDR1 is SGDLS and CDR2 is YYNGEE in the germline V gene. CDR3 in DNA: TGTGCCCCGCCAGACCGTAGGGGGACCTACGGCTACGAGCAGTACTTC. Amino acid sequence: CAPPDRRGTYGYEQYF.

There are a few counts of this clonotype. The gene calls are TRBV28 and TRBJ2-5, with D possibly matching TRBD1 (6 bases). The V gene's germline CDR1 is MDHEN and CDR2 SYDVKM. Trimming left V 6 bases short and J 7 bases short, with 21 bases between. This CDR3 is built from 15 residues. This CDR3 reads CASRLHRQDLGTQYF. CDR3 bases: TGTGCCAGCAGACTACACCGACAGGACCTTGGGACCCAGTACTTC.

The rearrangement joins TRBV13 to TRBJ2-1, with no clear D. CDR3 length equals 14 residues. The V end was cut by 1 base, the J end by 15 bases, with 19 bases between. Germline V lookup: CDR1 PRHDT, CDR2 FYEKMQ (reference sequence). This CDR3 is CASSLAPGRRELFF. CDR3 DNA: TGTGCCAGCAGCTTAGCCCCGGGCAGGCGCGAGTTGTTCTTC. Filled out from reference TRBV13 and TRBJ2-1, the complete variable domain reads AAGVIQSPRHLIKEKRETATLKCYPIPRHDTVYWYQQGPGQDPQFLISFYEKMQSDKGSIPDRFSAQQFSDYHSELNMSSLELGDSALYFCASSLAPGRRELFFGPGTRLTVL.

This clonotype was detected only a few times. V and J are TRBV20-1 and TRBJ2-7; TRBD2 matches 11 bases. The J segment lost 1 base and the V segment lost 2 bases, leaving 10 bases of the junction unmatched. This CDR3 spans 17 amino acids. Germline CDR1 and CDR2: DFQATT and SNEGSKA (reference sequence). In nucleotides, the CDR3 is TGCAGTGCTAGACCGACTAGCGGGACACCTTCATCCTACGAGCAGTACTTC. This encodes CSARPTSGTPSSYEQYF.

The chain links TRBV28 to TRBJ2-7; 11 bases map to TRBD1. V lost 4 bases to trimming and J lost 5 bases; unmatched junction nucleotides: 4. The V gene's germline CDR1 is MDHEN and CDR2 SYDVKM. The CDR3 spans 14 residues. In DNA form, the CDR3 reads TGTGCCAGCAGTTCGGACAGGGGGCTCGACGAGCAGTACTTC. It specifies CASSSDRGLDEQYF.

The gene calls are TRBV12-3 or TRBV12-4 and TRBJ2-1; D could derive from TRBD1 or TRBD2 (5 bases each). V gave up 5 bases and J gave up 6 bases, with 14 bases separating them. CDR3 length: 14 amino acids. The CDR3 sequence: CASSPPGPFNEQFF. The CDR3 DNA is TGTGCCAGCAGTCCCCCGGGACCTTTCAATGAGCAGTTCTTC.

This clonotype was counted between two and nine times. This rearrangement joins TRBV7-9 to TRBJ2-7; D is unclear. Germline V lookup: CDR1 SEHNR, CDR2 FQNEAQ (reference sequence). The CDR3 sequence is 14 residues long. Trimming took 1 base from V and 1 from J, leaving 8 bases between them. The CDR3 loop reads CASSLGPGSYEQYF. In DNA form, the CDR3 reads TGTGCCAGCAGCTTAGGTCCAGGTTCCTACGAGCAGTACTTC.